Shown below are 26 T cell receptor beta chains from a single sample sequenced in a study of T cells in Graves' hyperthyroidism and ophthalmopathy. Researchers took RNA transcripts and amplified the TCR beta CDR3 regions from them. TCR CDR3 underwent first-round RT-PCR with the HTBI primer set. TCRdb re-derived calls from the multiplex PCR reads in MiXCR, one entry per CDR3 protein. The sample records more than 500,000 distinct CDR3 sequences, approximately 44% being singletons. Sequencing was carried out using peripheral blood or thyroid tissue (not recorded which). These receptors came from an adult woman with Graves' disease, either hyperthyroidism or ophthalmopathy (not recorded which).

This clonotype was seen many times. The V call is TRBV6-6, the J call TRBJ2-2; 9 bases fit TRBD2. The junction had 6 bases not matched to a gene; V was cut back by 7 bases and J by 0 bases. Germline V gives CDR1 MNHNY, CDR2 SVGAGI (reference sequence). This CDR3 has 16 amino acids. CDR3 sequence reads: CASTSPSGTNTGELFF. The CDR3 DNA is TGTGCCAGCACTTCTCCTAGCGGGACGAACACCGGGGAGCTGTTTTTT.

In its sample, this clonotype was seen many times. V usage is TRBV29-1 and J usage is TRBJ2-7, with 7 nucleotides matching TRBD2. The CDR3 sequence is 16 residues long. Losses at the gene ends were 4 bases for V and 1 base for J; bases not matched to a gene: 13. Germline V gene lookup returns CDR1 SQVTM and CDR2 ANQGSEA. The CDR3 reads CSVGGKSGTHSYEQYF. The CDR3, as DNA: TGCAGCGTTGGCGGAAAAAGCGGGACCCATTCCTACGAGCAGTACTTC.

This clonotype was recorded many times. This chain connects TRBV10-3 to TRBJ2-2, with 8 bases lining up with TRBD1. The germline V gene encodes CDR1 ENHRY and CDR2 SYGVKD. J was trimmed by 7 bases and V by 0 bases; bases with no gene match: 7. The CDR3 is 16 amino acids. CDR3 in amino acids: CAISESGRGQNGELFF. The CDR3 DNA reads as TGTGCCATCAGTGAGTCCGGCAGGGGGCAGAACGGGGAGCTGTTTTTT.

This rearrangement joins TRBV10-3 to TRBJ1-4, with a possible D match to TRBD1 (5 bases). From germline, CDR1 is ENHRY and CDR2 SYGVKD. Trimming took 3 bases from V and 10 from J, leaving 15 bases between them. There are 14 residues in the CDR3. The CDR3 DNA is TGTGCCATCAGTGATGTGCAGGGTGAGCGAAAACTGTTTTTT. Protein product: CAISDVQGERKLFF.

The V call is TRBV2, the J call TRBJ2-1; 11 nucleotides align to TRBD2. The CDR3 spans 15 residues. The V gene's germline CDR1 is SNHLY and CDR2 FYNNEI. V lost 2 bases, J lost 7 bases, and 4 bases stayed unmatched. The CDR3 spells CASSERLAGINEQFF. DNA for the CDR3: TGTGCCAGCAGTGAACGACTAGCGGGAATTAATGAGCAGTTCTTC.

This clonotype was observed at least ten times. The rearrangement joins TRBV3-1 to TRBJ2-5; 8 nucleotides align to TRBD2. This CDR3 region has 15 residues. J lost 5 bases, V lost 4 bases, and 9 bases had no gene match. In germline, CDR1 is LGHDT, CDR2 YNNKEL (reference sequence). The CDR3 loop reads CASSPPAGVRETQYF. The CDR3 DNA sequence: TGTGCCAGCAGCCCCCCAGCGGGAGTGCGGGAGACCCAGTACTTC.

This clonotype was counted ten times or more. The CDR3 nucleotides read TGCGCCAGCAGTAGCCTCCGGGACAGCCTCTCCTACGAGCAGTACTTC. The encoded protein is CASSSLRDSLSYEQYF. The rearrangement joins TRBV5-1 to TRBJ2-7; TRBD1 agrees at 7 bases. The trim removed 5 bases at V and 0 bases at J, leaving 11 bases unmatched. Germline V gene sequence: CDR1 SGHRS, CDR2 YFSETQ. The CDR3 is 16 residues long.

This clonotype was seen at least ten times. The rearrangement uses TRBV30 and TRBJ1-1; D possibly corresponds to TRBD1 (6 bases). The V and J ends lost 5 bases and 3 bases respectively, with 13 bases between them. In germline, CDR1 is GTSNPN, CDR2 SVGIG (reference sequence). The CDR3 consists of 13 residues. The CDR3 nucleotides are TGTGCCTGGGTAGACAGGCTAGACACTGAAGCTTTCTTT. This gives the protein CAWVDRLDTEAFF.

The table lists this clonotype with a few counts. This chain joins TRBV28 and TRBJ1-4, with a weak D call TRBD1 (5 bases). The CDR3 runs to 15 residues. V lost 5 bases, J lost 5 bases, and 15 bases lay in between. Germline CDR1 and CDR2: MDHEN and SYDVKM. CDR3 bases: TGTGCCAGCAGTCTCCTGTCCAGGGTGAATGAAAAACTGTTTTTT. Encoded protein: CASSLLSRVNEKLFF.

This clonotype was seen at least ten times. The DNA is omitted, as the CDR3 cannot be located on it reliably, and the CDR3 follows TCRdb's listing. The chain combines TRBV28 with TRBJ1-1; the table's TRBD1 call for D was not verified on the DNA. From its first to its last residue, the CDR3 has 18 amino acids. Germline V CDR1 and CDR2: MDHEN, SYDVKM. The CDR3 sequence: CASSSSRQGGHMNTEAFF.

This clonotype was counted a single time. The gene calls are TRBV2 and TRBJ1-4, with D possibly being TRBD1 (5 bases). The CDR3 totals 15 residues. With 2 bases removed from V and 11 bases from J, the gap between germline ends came to 18 bases. The germline V gene encodes CDR1 SNHLY and CDR2 FYNNEI. The CDR3 protein is CASSESGWGVRKLFF. The CDR3 DNA follows: TGTGCCAGCAGTGAATCGGGGTGGGGGGTGAGGAAACTGTTTTTT.

The chain employs TRBV11-2 and TRBJ1-1; maybe TRBD1 (5 bases). V lost 0 bases and J 7 bases, leaving 12 bases between the germline ends. The germline V gene has CDR1 SGHAT and CDR2 FQNNGV. CDR3 length: 14 amino acids. CDR3 loop: CASSLDARVIEAFF. CDR3 DNA: TGTGCCAGCAGCTTAGACGCCAGGGTCATTGAAGCTTTCTTT.

This clonotype was found a few times. The chain links TRBV25-1 to TRBJ1-4; 12 nucleotides line up with TRBD1. The V gene end was trimmed by 5 bases and the J gene end by 5 bases; junction bases not matched to a gene: 3. The germline V gene encodes CDR1 MGHDK and CDR2 SYGVNS. This CDR3 has 15 residues. CDR3 protein: CASSPGTGGNEKLFF. The CDR3, as DNA: TGTGCCAGCAGTCCAGGGACAGGGGGCAATGAAAAACTGTTTTTT.

This chain connects TRBV14 to TRBJ2-2; 9 bases are a match to TRBD1. V shed 2 bases, J shed 3 bases, and the junction held 4 bases outside the gene matches. Germline lookup yields CDR1 SGHDN and CDR2 FVKESK. CDR3 length: 16 residues. The CDR3 protein is CASSQWDRDDTGELFF. The CDR3 DNA reads as TGTGCCAGCAGCCAATGGGACAGGGACGACACCGGGGAGCTGTTTTTT.

V gene TRBV20-1 combines with J gene TRBJ2-1; D uncertain. Trimming removed 2 bases at V and 2 bases at J, with 4 bases between. The CDR3 is 12 amino acids. The germline CDR1 and CDR2 sequences are DFQATT and SNEGSKA (reference sequence). CDR3 coding DNA: TGCAGTGCTAGACTAGCCTACAATGAGCAGTTCTTC. Translating gives CSARLAYNEQFF.

This clonotype was counted ten times or more. J is TRBJ2-6 and V is TRBV5-1; the D gene is possibly TRBD1 (6 bases). This CDR3 comprises 16 residues. Per germline, CDR1 SGHRS and CDR2 YFSETQ. The V gene lost 4 bases and the J gene lost 0 bases, with 11 bases spanning the gap. CDR3 nucleotide sequence: TGCGCCAGCAGCGGACAGTCCCCCTCTGGGGCCAACGTCCTGACTTTC. It yields the protein CASSGQSPSGANVLTF.

Ten or more counts support this clonotype. At one boundary the junction diverges from the germline segment, which might be a read error. The gene calls are TRBV24-1 and TRBJ2-7; D is undetermined. The germline V gene has CDR1 KGHDR and CDR2 SFDVKD. There are 8 residues in the CDR3. As DNA, the CDR3 is TGTGCCACCAGTACCGTATGCTTC. Translating it yields CATSTVCF.

This clonotype was seen many times. The CDR3: CASSTHRGRNYEQYF. The CDR3 DNA sequence: TGTGCCAGCAGCACCCACAGGGGGAGAAACTACGAGCAGTACTTC. The gene calls are TRBV11-2 and TRBJ2-7, with 8 bases fitting TRBD1. Germline CDR1 is SGHAT and CDR2 is FQNNGV. V lost 5 bases to trimming and J lost 3 bases; unmatched junction nucleotides: 9. This CDR3 spans 15 amino acids.

This clonotype was seen a single time. This chain links TRBV9 with TRBJ1-6, with TRBD1 matching 7 bases. Germline V CDR1 and CDR2: SGDLS, YYNGEE. The CDR3 is 15 residues long. Trimming cost V 4 bases and J 6 bases; bases outside gene matches: 7. This chain's CDR3 is CASSTRTGINSPLHF. The CDR3 DNA reads TGTGCCAGCAGCACCCGGACAGGAATTAATTCACCCCTCCACTTT. The full variable domain, completed using reference TRBV9 and TRBJ1-6, is DSGVTQTPKHLITATGQRVTLRCSPRSGDLSVYWYQQSLDQGLQFLIQYYNGEERAKGNILERFSAQQFPDLHSELNLSSLELGDSALYFCASSTRTGINSPLHFGNGTRLTVT.

This clonotype was picked up many times. The gene calls are TRBV6-1 and TRBJ1-1, with a possible D match to TRBD1 (5 bases). The CDR3 has 14 residues. The V end was cut by 2 bases, the J end by 6 bases, with 13 bases between. The germline CDR1 and CDR2 sequences are MNHNS and SASEGT. This CDR3 is CASSEYRSGAEAFF. The DNA for the CDR3 is TGTGCCAGCAGTGAATACAGGTCCGGGGCTGAAGCTTTCTTT.

The J gene is TRBJ2-5, the V gene TRBV7-3; TRBD2 is a possible D gene (6 bases). This CDR3 is 14 amino acids long. V was pared by 8 bases and J by 0 bases, with 13 bases between. Germline V CDR1 and CDR2: SGHTA, FQGTGA. For the CDR3, the DNA is TGTGCCAGCTCGGGGGTGTCGAACCAAGAGACCCAGTACTTC. Translation gives CASSGVSNQETQYF.

DNA for the CDR3: TGCGCCAGCTCCCTCCCCGGGGGGGACACTGAAGCTTTCTTT. Its translation: CASSLPGGDTEAFF. The chain is built from TRBV10-2 and TRBJ1-1, with a weak D call TRBD1 (5 bases). The CDR3 is made up of 14 amino acids. The germline CDR1 and CDR2 sequences are WSHSY and SAAADI. Deletions cut 8 bases from V and 3 bases from J, with 16 bases between.

The chain employs TRBV4-1 and TRBJ2-7; 9 bases map to TRBD1. J lost 3 bases, V lost 4 bases, and 4 bases had no gene match. Germline V gives CDR1 MGHRA, CDR2 YSYEKL. This CDR3 region has 14 residues. CDR3 in amino acids: CASSRRDRDYEQYF. DNA for the CDR3: TGCGCCAGCAGCCGAAGGGACAGGGACTACGAGCAGTACTTC.

A remark on this clonotype: A much larger clone lies a single base off, so this may be a read error. The CDR3 DNA sequence: TGTGCCAGCAGCCGAGAAGGGACAGGACTCGAAGCTTTCTTT. Its protein product is CASSREGTGLEAFF. V usage is TRBV7-9 and J usage is TRBJ1-1; 8 positions match TRBD1. The germline CDR1 and CDR2 sequences are SEHNR and FQNEAQ (reference sequence). V was clipped by 5 bases and J by 8 bases; unmatched bases: 10. The CDR3 consists of 14 residues.

This clonotype was detected only a few times. Written as DNA, the CDR3 is TGTGCCAGCAGCCAAGAACGGGCCGGCATCTGGTCTAACGAGCAGTACTTC. This sequence encodes CASSQERAGIWSNEQYF. V is TRBV3-1 and J is TRBJ2-7, with D uncertain. Germline V gives CDR1 LGHDT, CDR2 YNNKEL (reference sequence). The CDR3 covers 17 residues. V lost 0 bases, J lost 5 bases, and 20 bases lay in between.

The V gene is TRBV29-1, the J gene TRBJ1-1; 9 bases agree with TRBD1. J gave up 4 bases and V 6 bases, and 18 bases lay outside the gene matches. There are 17 residues in the CDR3. Germline V gene data show CDR1 as SQVTM and CDR2 as ANQGSEA. Here the CDR3 reads CSVQRLGTGRSGTEAFF. The CDR3 DNA reads TGCAGCGTCCAACGGTTGGGGACAGGGAGAAGTGGCACTGAAGCTTTCTTT.